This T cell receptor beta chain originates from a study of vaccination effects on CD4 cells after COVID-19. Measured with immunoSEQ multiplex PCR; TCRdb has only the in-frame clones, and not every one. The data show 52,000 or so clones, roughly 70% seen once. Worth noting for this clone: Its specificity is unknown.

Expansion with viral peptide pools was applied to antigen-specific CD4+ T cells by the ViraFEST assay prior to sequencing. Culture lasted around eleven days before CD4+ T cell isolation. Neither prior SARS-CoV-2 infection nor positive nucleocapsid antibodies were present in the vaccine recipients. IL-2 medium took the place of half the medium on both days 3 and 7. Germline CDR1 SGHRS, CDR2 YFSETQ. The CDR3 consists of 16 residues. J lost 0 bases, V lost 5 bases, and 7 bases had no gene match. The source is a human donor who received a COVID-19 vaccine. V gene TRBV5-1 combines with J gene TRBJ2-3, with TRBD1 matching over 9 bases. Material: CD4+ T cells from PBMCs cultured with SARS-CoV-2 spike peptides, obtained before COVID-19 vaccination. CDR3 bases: TGCGCCAGCAGACTTCGGGACAGGGCCAGCACAGATACGCAGTATTTT. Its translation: CASRLRDRASTDTQYF. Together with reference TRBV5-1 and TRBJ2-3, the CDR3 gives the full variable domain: KAGVTQTPRYLIKTRGQQVTLSCSPISGHRSVSWYQQTPGQGLQFLFEYFSETQRNKGNFPGRFSGRQFSNSRSEMNVSTLELGDSALYLCASRLRDRASTDTQYFGPGTRLTVL.